This record looks at one T cell receptor (beta chain) sequence and its context. Which antigen it targets is not known. Base qualities were left out, and no much larger clone turns up one base away. According to the study, the label for this sample's treatment or condition signals: high-dose cyclophosphamide on days +3 and +4 as single-agent GVHD prophylaxis. Busulfan and fludarabine conditioning, a related or unrelated marrow graft, and cyclophosphamide on days +3 and +4 were given to PTCy patients. The PTCy-treated patients were enrolled in a prospective multi-institutional clinical trial. Peripheral blood and bone marrow mononuclear cells were isolated by Ficoll-Hypaque density centrifugation and were cryopreserved. CD4+ and CD8+ T cells, including naive and memory subsets, were sorted by FACS using a FACSAria II. V was cut back by 2 bases and J by 4 bases, leaving a gap of 8 bases between them. From cysteine to phenylalanine, the CDR3 is 13 amino acids long. Left in the record is the CDR3 DNA by itself, 39 bases read in frame from the first base. The germline V gene yields SGHNT for CDR1 and YENEEA for CDR2.

The entry originates in a study of T cells after posttransplantation cyclophosphamide (dated by TCRdb to about 2016). Study-wide context: T cell repertoire reconstitution was tracked by TRB sequencing after myeloablative bone marrow transplantation in which posttransplantation cyclophosphamide was used as GVHD prophylaxis. Antigen receptor sequencing covered samples from 35 to 40 PTCy-treated patients and 16 of their related bone marrow donors. TRB sequencing was performed on blood from all 35 or so PTCy patients with 1-year posttransplant specimens. In 3 patients, TRB sequencing was also performed on up to 3 more blood samples taken 2 to 5.2 years after transplant, and in a handful of patients, pretransplant blood was also TRB-sequenced. Because TRA and TRB clonality correlated tightly in 8 to 10 samples, the subsequent TCR analyses were limited to TRB only. Public TRB sequences were queried against a database of over 3,500 sequences associated with responses to pathogens, tumor antigens, self-antigens and alloantigens. Study-wide findings and limitations: Donor-recipient similarity was low at 1-2 months but increased during the first year, and donor CD8+ memory clones often dominated later blood repertoires. Across approximately 41 patients, TRB clonality was highly associated with recipient CMV seropositivity and CMV reactivation, and PTCy diversity was similar to diversity in CNI/methotrexate controls. The TRB repertoires of T cells infiltrating skin or the GI tract showed only limited overlap with the TRB repertoires found in blood.

TRB sequencing used genomic DNA with the immunoSEQ assay at survey resolution or the hsTCRB kit. The original methods were these. The immunoSEQ software handled the initial read processing, while the LymphoSeq R package was used for the repertoire analyses. Clonality was computed as 1 minus normalized Shannon entropy, and a Gini coefficient was also calculated for each TRB dataset. Phenotypes of unsorted samples were inferred by mapping TRB sequences from sorted subsets of the recipient or donor onto unsorted samples of the same recipient. Held by TCRdb, this immuneACCESS table contains in-frame sequences only and omits some clones. Under half of the omission traces to an unresolved V gene where checked; the cause of the rest is unknown. That table supplies the V and J calls and clone size; D and trimming were determined from the DNA. The sample table records some 17,000 clones; roughly 92% of these occur just once. 0.5% to 0.6% of the sample is held by the ten biggest clonotypes.

The V gene is TRBV11-3 and the J gene is TRBJ1-1; TRBD1 could be the D gene, as 5 bases match. This TCR came from a male patient aged 55 to 69 who received an allogeneic stem cell transplant from a related donor and was CMV-positive. After transplantation, some T cells may belong to the graft donor instead of the recipient. Sample: CD4+ T cells sorted from blood, taken after allogeneic stem cell transplant with posttransplant cyclophosphamide. The CDR3 has the sequence CASSLRGSTEAFF. The sequenced DNA: TGTGCCAGCAGCTTACGGGGGTCCACTGAAGCTTTCTTT.